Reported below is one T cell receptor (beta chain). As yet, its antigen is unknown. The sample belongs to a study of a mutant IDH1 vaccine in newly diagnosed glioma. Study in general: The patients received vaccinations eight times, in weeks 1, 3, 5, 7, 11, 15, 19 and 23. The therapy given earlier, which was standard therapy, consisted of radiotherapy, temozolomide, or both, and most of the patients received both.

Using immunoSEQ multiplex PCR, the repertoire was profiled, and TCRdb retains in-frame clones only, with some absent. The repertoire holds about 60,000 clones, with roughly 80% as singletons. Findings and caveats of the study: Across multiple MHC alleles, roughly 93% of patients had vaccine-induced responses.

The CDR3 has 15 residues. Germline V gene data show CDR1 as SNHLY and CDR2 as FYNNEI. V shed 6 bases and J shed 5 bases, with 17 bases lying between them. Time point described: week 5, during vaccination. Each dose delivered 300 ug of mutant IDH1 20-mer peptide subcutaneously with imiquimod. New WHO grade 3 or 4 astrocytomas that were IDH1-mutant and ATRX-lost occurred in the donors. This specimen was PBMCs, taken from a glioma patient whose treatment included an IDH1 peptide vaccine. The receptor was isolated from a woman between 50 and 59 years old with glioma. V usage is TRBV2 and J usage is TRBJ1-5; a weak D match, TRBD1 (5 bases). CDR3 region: CASRLNGGRDQPQHF. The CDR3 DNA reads TGTGCCAGCAGGTTAAATGGGGGACGAGATCAGCCCCAGCATTTT.